The 5 T cell receptor beta chains listed next were all sequenced from one sample in a study of a mutant IDH1 vaccine in newly diagnosed glioma. Described time point: week 47, end of study. Every vaccination contained 300 ug of the mutant IDH1 20-mer peptide and was paired with topical imiquimod. Clones were read by immunoSEQ multiplex PCR, and TCRdb kept only the in-frame ones, dropping some. The sample lists about 94,000 clones; roughly 89% were seen once. For these TCRs, the target antigens are not known. The sample in question was PBMCs, obtained from a glioma patient whose treatment included an IDH1 peptide vaccine. The receptors come from a woman in her 50s with glioma.

This chain uses TRBV29-1 with TRBJ1-1; TRBD1 might be the D (5 bases). CDR3 size: 15 residues. Trimming cost V 7 bases and J 8 bases, with 26 bases left between them. Germline V gene data show CDR1 as SQVTM and CDR2 as ANQGSEA. The CDR3 DNA sequence: TGCAGCGCCCCCGGTTTGGGGGGAACCGAGGGAGAAGCTTTCTTT. This codes for CSAPGLGGTEGEAFF.

This clone was seen once. J is TRBJ1-4 and V is TRBV11-2, with D possibly TRBD1 on 5 matching bases. V lost 5 bases and J 0 bases, leaving 13 bases between the germline ends. Germline values: CDR1 SGHAT, CDR2 FQNNGV. This CDR3 has 16 amino acids. The CDR3 region is CASSPNRGATNEKLFF. CDR3 DNA: TGTGCCAGCAGCCCCAACCGGGGCGCAACTAATGAAAAACTGTTTTTT. The entire variable domain, with the rest obtained from reference TRBV11-2 and TRBJ1-4, is as follows: EAGVAQSPRYKIIEKRQSVAFWCNPISGHATLYWYQQILGQGPKLLIQFQNNGVVDDSQLPKDRFSAERLKGVDSTLKIQPAKLEDSAVYLCASSPNRGATNEKLFFGSGTQLSVL.

The V gene is TRBV2, the J gene TRBJ1-6, with unresolved D. The germline V gene has CDR1 SNHLY and CDR2 FYNNEI. Trimming left V 6 bases short and J 10 bases short, with 10 bases between. This CDR3 spans 12 amino acids. The CDR3 sequence: CASSLTVSPLHF. As DNA, the CDR3 is TGTGCCAGCAGCTTGACGGTCTCACCCCTCCACTTT.

The chain employs TRBV6-1 and TRBJ1-2, with a possible D match to TRBD1 (6 bases). The length of the CDR3 is 12 residues. Trimming stripped 3 bases from V and 14 bases from J, with 16 bases between. The germline V gene encodes CDR1 MNHNS and CDR2 SASEGT. The CDR3 bases are TGTGCCAGCAGTGATAGACAGGTTCTTAGAACCTTC. It codes for CASSDRQVLRTF.

J is TRBJ2-1 and V is TRBV18; TRBD2 might be the D (5 bases). This CDR3 has 16 amino acids. Germline loops: CDR1 KGHSH, CDR2 LQKENI. V was cut by 2 bases and J by 0 bases, with 11 bases left in between. The CDR3 DNA reads TGTGCCAGCTCACCAGAGCAGCGGAGCTCCTACAATGAGCAGTTCTTC. Protein: CASSPEQRSSYNEQFF.